These 25 T cell receptor beta chains came from one sample sequenced in a study of blood T cell repertoires in COVID-19. Measured with immunoSEQ multiplex PCR; TCRdb has only the in-frame clones, and not every one. The sample has fewer than 75,000 clones, roughly nine tenths seen once. Sequenced material: peripheral blood. The receptors here all came from a man aged 60 to 75 with acute or convalescent COVID-19.

V and J are TRBV7-9 and TRBJ2-3, with 9 nucleotides matching TRBD1. Trimming removed 4 bases from V and 2 bases from J; junction bases left unmatched: 13. Germline lookup yields CDR1 SEHNR and CDR2 FQNEAQ (reference sequence). There are 18 residues in the CDR3. The CDR3 spells CASSSSEGDRAPTDTQYF. CDR3 bases: TGTGCCAGCAGCTCCAGTGAGGGGGACAGGGCGCCCACAGATACGCAGTATTTT.

The chain employs TRBV9 and TRBJ2-1, with TRBD2 matching over 7 bases. Germline values: CDR1 SGDLS, CDR2 YYNGEE. The CDR3 is 18 residues long. Losses at the gene ends were 0 bases for V and 2 bases for J; bases not matched to a gene: 11. DNA of the CDR3: TGTGCCAGCAGCGTAGACCCCCATCCCAGCGGGGCCTACAATGAGCAGTTCTTC. It is translated as CASSVDPHPSGAYNEQFF.

V is TRBV5-6 and J is TRBJ1-1; TRBD1 agrees at 7 bases. The ends lost 3 bases at V and 4 bases at J; junction bases unmatched: 6. The CDR3 spans 14 residues. CDR1 and CDR2 from the germline V gene are SGHDT and YYEEEE. CDR3 region: CASSYGDRATEAFF. The CDR3 DNA reads as TGTGCCAGCAGCTACGGCGACAGGGCCACTGAAGCTTTCTTT.

The gene calls are TRBV5-1 and TRBJ2-2; 8 positions agree with TRBD1. The CDR3 totals 16 residues. J was trimmed by 6 bases and V by 2 bases; bases with no gene match: 9. Germline CDR1 reads SGHRS; CDR2 reads YFSETQ. The CDR3 nucleotides are TGCGCCAGCAGCTTTGGGTGGACAGGGAAGGCCGGGGAGCTGTTTTTT. Translation: CASSFGWTGKAGELFF.

CDR3 protein: CASSVVRVHNTEAFF. The CDR3, as DNA: TGTGCCAGCAGCGTTGTCAGGGTGCATAACACTGAAGCTTTCTTT. The rearrangement joins TRBV5-6 to TRBJ1-1, with D perhaps TRBD1 (5 bases). Looked up from germline, CDR1 is SGHDT and CDR2 is YYEEEE. The V gene lost 4 bases and the J gene lost 2 bases, with 15 bases spanning the gap. The CDR3 extends over 15 amino acids.

The chain joins TRBV7-9 to TRBJ1-2; the match to TRBD1 covers 8 bases. Germline lookup yields CDR1 SEHNR and CDR2 FQNEAQ (reference sequence). V gave up 5 bases and J gave up 7 bases; unmatched junction bases: 12. The CDR3 contains 15 residues. The CDR3 region has the DNA TGTGCCAGCAGCCCAGACAGGGGAGTAGGGTCTGGCTACACCTTC. This encodes CASSPDRGVGSGYTF.

This chain connects TRBV5-1 to TRBJ1-3; 8 nucleotides align to TRBD1. The CDR3 spans 15 residues. The junction had 12 bases not matched to a gene; V was cut back by 7 bases and J by 6 bases. The germline V gene encodes CDR1 SGHRS and CDR2 YFSETQ. The CDR3 DNA sequence: TGCGCCAGCGCCGTCGGACAGGGCGATGTAAACACCATATATTTT. It codes for CASAVGQGDVNTIYF.

J is TRBJ2-2 and V is TRBV11-2, with 12 bases fitting TRBD1. The germline V gene encodes CDR1 SGHAT and CDR2 FQNNGV. V shed 2 bases, J shed 3 bases, and the junction held 7 bases outside the gene matches. The CDR3 runs 18 residues. CDR3: CASSLLGQGALYTGELFF. CDR3 DNA: TGTGCCAGCAGCTTATTGGGACAGGGGGCTCTGTACACCGGGGAGCTGTTTTTT.

This clone showed up just once. This chain connects TRBV6-5 to TRBJ1-4; 8 nucleotides agree with TRBD1. CDR1 and CDR2 (germline): MNHEY, SVGAGI. The ends lost 7 bases at V and 5 bases at J; junction bases unmatched: 6. This CDR3 spans 14 amino acids. CDR3 in DNA: TGTGCCAGCAAAAAGGGACAGGCGAATGAAAAACTGTTTTTT. Protein: CASKKGQANEKLFF.

This clone was picked up a small number of times. This chain uses TRBV5-1 with TRBJ1-5; maybe TRBD1 (5 bases). V shed 4 bases and J shed 5 bases, with 10 bases lying between them. CDR3 length: 13 amino acids. Germline V gene data show CDR1 as SGHRS and CDR2 as YFSETQ. The chain's CDR3 is CASSIRADQPQHF. CDR3 sequence (DNA): TGCGCCAGCAGCATCAGGGCGGATCAGCCCCAGCATTTT.

The chain combines TRBV7-2 with TRBJ2-5; TRBD2 matches 10 bases. This CDR3 comprises 16 residues. The germline CDR1 and CDR2 sequences are SGHTA and FQGNSA. With 3 bases clipped from V and 5 bases from J, the junction kept 9 bases outside the gene matches. CDR3 bases: TGTGCCAGCAGCTTTAGTTTCGGACTAGCGGCGGAGACCCAGTACTTC. Protein product: CASSFSFGLAAETQYF.

The CDR3 sequence: CATSRDYQGWNTEAFF. CDR3 bases: TGTGCCACCAGCAGAGATTATCAGGGGTGGAACACTGAAGCTTTCTTT. The genes are TRBV15 and TRBJ1-1; tentative D call: TRBD1 (6 bases). In germline, CDR1 is LNHNV, CDR2 YYDKDF (reference sequence). CDR3 length equals 16 residues. V lost 0 bases and J 1 base, leaving 12 bases between the germline ends.

The chain joins TRBV19 to TRBJ2-7, with D perhaps TRBD2 (7 bases). The V end was cut by 8 bases, the J end by 0 bases, with 17 bases between. The CDR3 sequence is 15 residues long. The germline V gene has CDR1 LNHDA and CDR2 SQIVND (reference sequence). In DNA form, the CDR3 reads TGTGCCAGTGCATCGGGGAGGGGGGGCTCCTACGAGCAGTACTTC. This codes for CASASGRGGSYEQYF.

The V and J genes are TRBV28 and TRBJ2-5; TRBD2 agrees at 11 bases. Germline V gene lookup returns CDR1 MDHEN and CDR2 SYDVKM. CDR3 length: 17 amino acids. Trimming at V came to 5 bases and at J to 5 bases, leaving 13 bases not matched to a gene. In DNA form, the CDR3 reads TGTGCCAGCAGTCCCCAACTAGCGGGGGCACCGAGGGAGACCCAGTACTTC. Translation: CASSPQLAGAPRETQYF.

The chain uses TRBV5-6 and TRBJ2-6, with 8 bases lining up with TRBD1. The CDR3 contains 18 residues. The germline CDR1 and CDR2 sequences are SGHDT and YYEEEE. Unmatched junction bases numbered 8, after V lost 3 bases and J lost 0 bases. The CDR3 reads CASSSRDRTTSGANVLTF. CDR3 bases: TGTGCCAGCAGCTCCCGGGACAGGACGACCTCTGGGGCCAACGTCCTGACTTTC.

The V gene is TRBV12-3 or TRBV12-4, the J gene TRBJ1-4, with a weak D call TRBD1 (5 bases). V was trimmed by 6 bases and J by 4 bases, leaving 9 bases between them. This CDR3 comprises 13 residues. The DNA for the CDR3 is TGTGCCAGCAGAAGGGGAGGTAATGAAAAACTGTTTTTT. The encoded protein is CASRRGGNEKLFF.

The rearrangement uses TRBV6-5 and TRBJ1-5; 9 bases match TRBD1. V was pared by 3 bases and J by 4 bases, with 4 bases of the junction left unmatched. From germline, CDR1 is MNHEY and CDR2 SVGAGI. The CDR3 is made up of 15 amino acids. As DNA, the CDR3 is TGTGCCAGCAGTTATACACAGGGGGCGAATCAGCCCCAGCATTTT. Residues: CASSYTQGANQPQHF.

This chain joins TRBV4-1 and TRBJ1-2; 9 bases agree with TRBD1. The CDR3 extends over 15 amino acids. The germline gives CDR1 MGHRA, CDR2 YSYEKL. V dropped 1 base and J dropped 7; count of bases not matched to a gene: 7. The CDR3 is CASSQADDRGFGYTF. As DNA, the CDR3 is TGCGCCAGCAGCCAAGCCGATGACAGGGGGTTTGGCTACACCTTC.

Comment on this clone: Relative to the germline gene, one junction end is altered; a read error may explain this. The rearrangement joins TRBV5-6 to TRBJ2-4, with 9 bases aligning to TRBD2. The CDR3 is 14 residues long. Per germline, CDR1 SGHDT and CDR2 YYEEEE. The CDR3 spells CARSAGGGENIQYF. The CDR3, as DNA: TGTGCCCGCAGCGCGGGCGGGGGGGAAAACATTCAGTACTTC.

The rearrangement joins TRBV18 to TRBJ1-5, with unresolved D. This CDR3 spans 13 amino acids. V lost 3 bases, J lost 3 bases, and 6 bases lay in between. Germline CDR1 reads KGHSH; CDR2 reads LQKENI. Here the CDR3 reads CASSPGFNQPQHF. The CDR3 nucleotides are TGTGCCAGCTCACCGGGCTTCAATCAGCCCCAGCATTTT.

The J gene is TRBJ1-1, the V gene TRBV6-5; D is possibly TRBD1 (6 bases). Germline CDR1 and CDR2: MNHEY and SVGAGI. V was cut by 8 bases and J by 2 bases, with 18 bases left in between. CDR3 length equals 15 residues. CDR3 in DNA: TGTGCCAGCTTGTTGGTAGGGGGTCCCAACACTGAAGCTTTCTTT. This translates into CASLLVGGPNTEAFF.

This sequence joins TRBV7-9 and TRBJ2-4, with a tentative D call TRBD2 (6 bases). Germline V CDR1 and CDR2: SEHNR, FQNEAQ (reference sequence). CDR3 size: 13 residues. V was pared by 3 bases and J by 6 bases, with 9 bases between. The CDR3 sequence: CASSLGLPNIQYF. CDR3 DNA sequence: TGTGCCAGCAGCTTGGGACTCCCAAACATTCAGTACTTC.

The chain joins TRBV14 to TRBJ2-3; TRBD2 agrees at 10 bases. The V gene end was trimmed by 5 bases and the J gene end by 3 bases; junction bases not matched to a gene: 5. The germline gives CDR1 SGHDN, CDR2 FVKESK. This CDR3 is 15 amino acids long. The CDR3: CASSSQAGGTDTQYF. CDR3 in DNA: TGTGCCAGCAGCTCCCAAGCGGGGGGGACAGATACGCAGTATTTT.

This clone was seen a single time. The CDR3 reads CASSQGGRLAKNIQYF. The CDR3, as DNA: TGTGCCAGCAGCCAAGGTGGGAGGCTAGCCAAAAACATTCAGTACTTC. The chain is built from TRBV3-1 (or the pseudogene TRBV3-2) and TRBJ2-4; D may be TRBD2 (6 bases). The germline V gene has CDR1 LGHDT and CDR2 YNNKEL (reference sequence). V lost 1 base, J lost 0 bases, and 10 bases lay in between. CDR3 size: 16 residues.

DNA for the CDR3: TGTGCCAGCAGCTTAGAAGCAGGGGGCACCGGGGAGCTGTTTTTT. Translation gives CASSLEAGGTGELFF. V is TRBV7-9 and J is TRBJ2-2, with 7 nucleotides matching TRBD1. Germline lookup yields CDR1 SEHNR and CDR2 FQNEAQ (reference sequence). There are 15 residues in the CDR3. Trimming took 1 base from V and 4 from J; bases not matched to a gene: 3.